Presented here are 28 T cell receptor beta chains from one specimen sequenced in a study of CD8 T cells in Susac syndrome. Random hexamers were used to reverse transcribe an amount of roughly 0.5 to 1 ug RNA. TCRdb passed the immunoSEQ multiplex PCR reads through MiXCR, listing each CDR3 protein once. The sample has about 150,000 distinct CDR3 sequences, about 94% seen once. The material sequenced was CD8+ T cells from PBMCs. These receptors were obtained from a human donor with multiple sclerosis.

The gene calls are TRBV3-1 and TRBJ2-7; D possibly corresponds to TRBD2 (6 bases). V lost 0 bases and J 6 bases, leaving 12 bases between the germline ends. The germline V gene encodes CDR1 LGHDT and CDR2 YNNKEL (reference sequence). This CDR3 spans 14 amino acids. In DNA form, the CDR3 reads TGTGCCAGCAGCCAAGATAGCTGGAGGGGCGAGCAGTACTTC. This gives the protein CASSQDSWRGEQYF.

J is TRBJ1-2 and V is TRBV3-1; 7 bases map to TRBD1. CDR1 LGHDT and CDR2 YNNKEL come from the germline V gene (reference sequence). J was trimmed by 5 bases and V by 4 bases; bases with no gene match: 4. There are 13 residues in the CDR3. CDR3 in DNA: TGTGCCAGCAGCCTCGAGACAGGGTATGGCTACACCTTC. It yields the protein CASSLETGYGYTF.

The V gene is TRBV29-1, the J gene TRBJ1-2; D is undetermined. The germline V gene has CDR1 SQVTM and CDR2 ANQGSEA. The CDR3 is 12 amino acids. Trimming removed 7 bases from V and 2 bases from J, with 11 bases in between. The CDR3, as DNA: TGCAGCGGGCAGGATGGGAACTATGGCTACACCTTC. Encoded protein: CSGQDGNYGYTF.

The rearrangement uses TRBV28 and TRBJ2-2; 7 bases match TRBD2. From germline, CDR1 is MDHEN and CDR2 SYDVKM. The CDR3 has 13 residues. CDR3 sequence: CAGAGDVAGELFF. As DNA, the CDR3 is TGTGCGGGCGCGGGGGATGTGGCCGGGGAGCTGTTTTTT.

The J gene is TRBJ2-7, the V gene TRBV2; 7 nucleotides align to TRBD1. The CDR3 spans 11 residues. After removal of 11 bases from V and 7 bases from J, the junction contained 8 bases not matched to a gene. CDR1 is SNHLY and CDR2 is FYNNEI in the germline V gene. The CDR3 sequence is CAGYAGGEQYF. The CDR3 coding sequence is TGTGCCGGATACGCAGGGGGAGAGCAGTACTTC. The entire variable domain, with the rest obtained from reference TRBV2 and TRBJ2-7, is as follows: EPEVTQTPSHQVTQMGQEVILRCVPISNHLYFYWYRQILGQKVEFLVSFYNNEISEKSEIFDDQFSVERPDGSNFTLKIRSTKLEDSAMYFCAGYAGGEQYFGPGTRLTVT.

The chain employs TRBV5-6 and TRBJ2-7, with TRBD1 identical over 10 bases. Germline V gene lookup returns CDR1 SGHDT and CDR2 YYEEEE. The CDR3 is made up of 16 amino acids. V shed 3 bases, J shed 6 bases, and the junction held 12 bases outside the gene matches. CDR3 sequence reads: CASSSRGTGVTSEQYF. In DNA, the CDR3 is TGTGCCAGCAGCTCGAGAGGGACAGGGGTCACCAGCGAGCAGTACTTC. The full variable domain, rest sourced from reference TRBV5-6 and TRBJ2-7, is DAGVTQSPTHLIKTRGQQVTLRCSPKSGHDTVSWYQQALGQGPQFIFQYYEEEERQRGNFPDRFSGHQFPNYSSELNVNALLLGDSALYLCASSSRGTGVTSEQYFGPGTRLTVT.

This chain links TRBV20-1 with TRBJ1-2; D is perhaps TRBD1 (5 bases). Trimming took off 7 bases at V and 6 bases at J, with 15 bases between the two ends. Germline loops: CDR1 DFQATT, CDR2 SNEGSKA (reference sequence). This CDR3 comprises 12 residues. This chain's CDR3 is CSEGLPEDGYTF. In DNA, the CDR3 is TGCAGTGAGGGACTTCCCGAGGATGGCTACACCTTC.

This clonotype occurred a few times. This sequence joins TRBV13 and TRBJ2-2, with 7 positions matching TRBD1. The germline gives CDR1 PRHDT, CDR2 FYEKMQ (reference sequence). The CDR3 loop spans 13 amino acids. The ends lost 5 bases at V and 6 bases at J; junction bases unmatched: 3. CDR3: CASSPQGAGELFF. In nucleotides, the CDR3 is TGTGCCAGCAGCCCTCAGGGGGCCGGGGAGCTGTTTTTT.

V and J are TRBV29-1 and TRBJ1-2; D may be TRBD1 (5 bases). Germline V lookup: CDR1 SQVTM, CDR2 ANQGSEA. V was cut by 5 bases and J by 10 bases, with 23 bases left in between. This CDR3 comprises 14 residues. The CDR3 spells CSVPPTQGSLVYTF. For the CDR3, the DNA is TGCAGCGTTCCTCCCACCCAGGGTTCTCTGGTCTACACCTTC.

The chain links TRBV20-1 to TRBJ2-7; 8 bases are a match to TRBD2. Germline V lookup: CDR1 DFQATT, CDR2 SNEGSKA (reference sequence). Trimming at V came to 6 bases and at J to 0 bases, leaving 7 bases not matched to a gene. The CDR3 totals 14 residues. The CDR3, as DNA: TGCAGTGCCACGGGGCGGGGGGCCTCCTACGAGCAGTACTTC. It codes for CSATGRGASYEQYF.

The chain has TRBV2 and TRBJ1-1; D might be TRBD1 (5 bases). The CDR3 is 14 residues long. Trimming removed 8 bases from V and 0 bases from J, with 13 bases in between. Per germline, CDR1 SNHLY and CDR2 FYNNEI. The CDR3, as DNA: TGTGCCAGCCGCGGGGGATTCATGAACACTGAAGCTTTCTTT. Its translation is CASRGGFMNTEAFF.

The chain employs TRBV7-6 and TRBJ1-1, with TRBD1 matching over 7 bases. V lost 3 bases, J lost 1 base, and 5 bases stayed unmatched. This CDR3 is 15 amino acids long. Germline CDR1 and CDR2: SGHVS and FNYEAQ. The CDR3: CASSFPQGSNTEAFF. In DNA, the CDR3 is TGTGCCAGCAGCTTTCCACAGGGGTCGAACACTGAAGCTTTCTTT.

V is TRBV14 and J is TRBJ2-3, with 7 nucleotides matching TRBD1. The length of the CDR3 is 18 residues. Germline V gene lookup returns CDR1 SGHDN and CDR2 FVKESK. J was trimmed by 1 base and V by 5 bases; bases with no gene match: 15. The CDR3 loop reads CASSYERYRDSCTDTQYF. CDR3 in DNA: TGTGCCAGCAGCTACGAGAGGTACCGGGACAGCTGCACAGATACGCAGTATTTT.

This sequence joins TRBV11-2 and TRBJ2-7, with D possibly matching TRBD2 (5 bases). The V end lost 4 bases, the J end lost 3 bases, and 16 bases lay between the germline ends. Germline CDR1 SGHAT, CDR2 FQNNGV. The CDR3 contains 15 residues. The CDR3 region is CASSSAEDGDYEQYF. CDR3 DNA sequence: TGTGCCAGCAGCTCCGCGGAGGACGGAGACTACGAGCAGTACTTC. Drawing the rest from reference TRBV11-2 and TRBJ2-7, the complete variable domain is EAGVAQSPRYKIIEKRQSVAFWCNPISGHATLYWYQQILGQGPKLLIQFQNNGVVDDSQLPKDRFSAERLKGVDSTLKIQPAKLEDSAVYLCASSSAEDGDYEQYFGPGTRLTVT.

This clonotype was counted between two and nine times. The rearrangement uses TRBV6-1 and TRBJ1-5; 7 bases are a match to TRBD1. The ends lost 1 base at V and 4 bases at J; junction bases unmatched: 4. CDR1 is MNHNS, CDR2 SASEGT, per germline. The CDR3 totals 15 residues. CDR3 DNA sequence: TGTGCCAGCAGTGAAGTGGGGACAGTGAATCAGCCCCAGCATTTT. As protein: CASSEVGTVNQPQHF.

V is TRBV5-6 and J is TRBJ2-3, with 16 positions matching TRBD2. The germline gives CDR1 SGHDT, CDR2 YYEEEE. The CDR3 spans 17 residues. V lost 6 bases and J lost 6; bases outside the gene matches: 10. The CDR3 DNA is TGTGCCAGCATCTCGAGACCGGGACTAGCGGGGGGGGATACGCAGTATTTT. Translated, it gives CASISRPGLAGGDTQYF.

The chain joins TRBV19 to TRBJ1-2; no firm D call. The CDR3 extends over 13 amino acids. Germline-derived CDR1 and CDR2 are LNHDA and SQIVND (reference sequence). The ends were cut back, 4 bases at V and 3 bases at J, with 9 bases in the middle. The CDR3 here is CASSNQRYYGYTF. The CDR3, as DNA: TGTGCCAGTAGTAACCAGCGGTACTATGGCTACACCTTC.

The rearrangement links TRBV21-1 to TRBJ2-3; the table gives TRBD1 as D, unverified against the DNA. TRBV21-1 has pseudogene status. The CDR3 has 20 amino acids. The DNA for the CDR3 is TGTGCCAGCAGCAACCCCAGGACAGGCTGTCTTGGGCATTGCACAGATACGCAGTATTTT. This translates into CASSNPRTGCLGHCTDTQYF.

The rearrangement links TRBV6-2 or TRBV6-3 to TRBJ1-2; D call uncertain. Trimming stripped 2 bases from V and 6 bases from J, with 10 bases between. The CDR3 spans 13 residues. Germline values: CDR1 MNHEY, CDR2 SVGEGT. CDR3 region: CASSYQALDGYTF. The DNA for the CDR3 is TGTGCCAGCAGTTACCAGGCCTTGGATGGCTACACCTTC.

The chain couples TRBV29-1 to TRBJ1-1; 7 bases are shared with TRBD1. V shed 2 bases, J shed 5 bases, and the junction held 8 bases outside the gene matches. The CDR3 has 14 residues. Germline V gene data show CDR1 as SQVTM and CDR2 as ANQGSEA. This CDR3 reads CSVELPTGSTEAFF. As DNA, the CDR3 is TGCAGCGTTGAACTTCCGACAGGGAGTACTGAAGCTTTCTTT.

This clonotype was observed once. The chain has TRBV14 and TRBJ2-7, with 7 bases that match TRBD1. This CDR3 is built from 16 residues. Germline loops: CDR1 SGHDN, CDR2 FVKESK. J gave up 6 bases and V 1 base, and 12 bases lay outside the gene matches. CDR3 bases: TGTGCCAGCAGCCAAGTTAGGGGGCCGTCACGGGGCGAGCAGTACTTC. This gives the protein CASSQVRGPSRGEQYF. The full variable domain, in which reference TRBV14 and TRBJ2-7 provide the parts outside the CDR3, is EAGVTQFPSHSVIEKGQTVTLRCDPISGHDNLYWYRRVMGKEIKFLLHFVKESKQDESGMPNNRFLAERTGGTYSTLKVQPAELEDSGVYFCASSQVRGPSRGEQYFGPGTRLTVT.

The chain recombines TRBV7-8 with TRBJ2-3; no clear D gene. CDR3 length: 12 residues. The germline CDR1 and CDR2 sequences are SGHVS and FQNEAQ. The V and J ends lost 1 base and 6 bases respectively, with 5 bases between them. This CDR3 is CASSLDFDTQYF. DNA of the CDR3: TGTGCCAGCAGCTTAGACTTCGATACGCAGTATTTT.

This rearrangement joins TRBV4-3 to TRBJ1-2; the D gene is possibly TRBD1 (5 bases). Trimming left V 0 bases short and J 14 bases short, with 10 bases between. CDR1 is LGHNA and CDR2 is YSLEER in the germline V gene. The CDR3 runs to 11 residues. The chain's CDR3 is CASSQDAEGTF. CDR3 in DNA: TGCGCCAGCAGCCAAGATGCGGAGGGGACCTTC.

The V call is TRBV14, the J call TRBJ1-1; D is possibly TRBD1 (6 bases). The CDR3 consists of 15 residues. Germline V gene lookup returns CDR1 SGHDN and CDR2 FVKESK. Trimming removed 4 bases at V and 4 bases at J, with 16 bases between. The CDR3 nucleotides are TGTGCCAGCAGCCCTAGAGGGGGAGGACGCACTGAAGCTTTCTTT. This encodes CASSPRGGGRTEAFF. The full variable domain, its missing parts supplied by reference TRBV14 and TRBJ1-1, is EAGVTQFPSHSVIEKGQTVTLRCDPISGHDNLYWYRRVMGKEIKFLLHFVKESKQDESGMPNNRFLAERTGGTYSTLKVQPAELEDSGVYFCASSPRGGGRTEAFFGQGTRLTVV.

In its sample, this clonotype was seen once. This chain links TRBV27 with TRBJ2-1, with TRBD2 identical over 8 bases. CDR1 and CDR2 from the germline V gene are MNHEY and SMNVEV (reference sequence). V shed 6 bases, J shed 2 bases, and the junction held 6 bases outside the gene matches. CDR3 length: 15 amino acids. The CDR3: CASRQAGATYNEQFF. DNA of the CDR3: TGTGCCAGCAGACAAGCGGGGGCCACCTACAATGAGCAGTTCTTC.

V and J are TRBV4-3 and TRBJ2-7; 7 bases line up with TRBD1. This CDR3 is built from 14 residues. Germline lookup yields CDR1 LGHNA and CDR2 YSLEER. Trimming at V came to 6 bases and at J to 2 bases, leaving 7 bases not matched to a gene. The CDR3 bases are TGCGCCAGCAGTCCCGGGACAGCTGCCTACGAGCAGTACTTC. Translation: CASSPGTAAYEQYF.

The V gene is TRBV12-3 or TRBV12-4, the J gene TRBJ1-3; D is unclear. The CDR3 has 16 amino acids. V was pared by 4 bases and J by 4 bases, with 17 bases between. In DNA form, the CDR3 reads TGTGCCAGCAGTTCAACGAACCTACCGGGGGGAAACACCATATATTTT. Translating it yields CASSSTNLPGGNTIYF.

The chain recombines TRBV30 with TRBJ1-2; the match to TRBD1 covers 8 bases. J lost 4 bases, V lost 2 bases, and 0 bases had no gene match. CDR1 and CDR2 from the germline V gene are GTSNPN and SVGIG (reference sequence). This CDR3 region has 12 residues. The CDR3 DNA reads TGTGCCTGGAGTACAGGGGGCTATGGCTACACCTTC. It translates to CAWSTGGYGYTF.